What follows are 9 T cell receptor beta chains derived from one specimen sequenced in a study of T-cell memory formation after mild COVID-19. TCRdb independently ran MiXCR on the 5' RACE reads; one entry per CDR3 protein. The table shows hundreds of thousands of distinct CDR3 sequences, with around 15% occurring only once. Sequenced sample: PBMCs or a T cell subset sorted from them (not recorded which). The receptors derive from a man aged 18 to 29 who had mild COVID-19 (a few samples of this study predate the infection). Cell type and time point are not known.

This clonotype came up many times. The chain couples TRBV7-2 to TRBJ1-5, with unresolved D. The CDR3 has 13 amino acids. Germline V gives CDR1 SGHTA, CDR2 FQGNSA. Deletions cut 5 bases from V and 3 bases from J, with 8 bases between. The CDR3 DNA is TGTGCCAGCAGCCGAGAGCTCAATCAGCCCCAGCATTTT. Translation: CASSRELNQPQHF.

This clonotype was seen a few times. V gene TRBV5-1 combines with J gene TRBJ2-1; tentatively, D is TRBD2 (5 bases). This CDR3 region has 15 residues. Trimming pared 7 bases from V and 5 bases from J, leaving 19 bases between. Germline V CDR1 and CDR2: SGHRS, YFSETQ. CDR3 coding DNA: TGCGCCAGCGGGCTACAAGGAGGCCGGGACAATGAGCAGTTCTTC. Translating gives CASGLQGGRDNEQFF.

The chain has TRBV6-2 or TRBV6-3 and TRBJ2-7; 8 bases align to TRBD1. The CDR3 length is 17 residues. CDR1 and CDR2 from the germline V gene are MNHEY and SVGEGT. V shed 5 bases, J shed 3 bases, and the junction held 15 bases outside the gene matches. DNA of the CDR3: TGTGCCAGCAGTACGACAGGGGAACTCTCATTTTTCTACGAGCAGTACGTC. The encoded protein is CASSTTGELSFFYEQYV.

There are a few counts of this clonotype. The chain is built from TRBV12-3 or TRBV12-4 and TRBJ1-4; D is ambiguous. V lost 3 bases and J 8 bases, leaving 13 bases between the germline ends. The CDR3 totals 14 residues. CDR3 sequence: CASSFINQGEKLFF. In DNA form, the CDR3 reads TGTGCCAGCAGTTTTATAAATCAAGGAGAAAAACTGTTTTTT.

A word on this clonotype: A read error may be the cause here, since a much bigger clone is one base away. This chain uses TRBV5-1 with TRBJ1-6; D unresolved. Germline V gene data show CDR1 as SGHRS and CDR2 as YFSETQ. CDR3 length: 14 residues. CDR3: CASTSGEDHSHLHF. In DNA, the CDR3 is TGCGCCAGCACATCCGGGGAGGACCATTCACACCTCCACTTT. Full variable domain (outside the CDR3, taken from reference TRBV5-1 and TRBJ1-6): KAGVTQTPRYLIKTRGQQVTLSCSPISGHRSVSWYQQTPGQGLQFLFEYFSETQRNKGNFPGRFSGRQFSNSRSEMNVSTLELGDSALYLCASTSGEDHSHLHFGNGTRLTVT.

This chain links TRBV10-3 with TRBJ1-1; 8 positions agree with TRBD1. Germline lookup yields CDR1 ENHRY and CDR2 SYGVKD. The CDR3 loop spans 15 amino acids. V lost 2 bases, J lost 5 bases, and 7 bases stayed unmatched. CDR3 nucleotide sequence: TGTGCCATCAGTGAGAAGGGACAGGTGAGGACTGAAGCTTTCTTT. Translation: CAISEKGQVRTEAFF.

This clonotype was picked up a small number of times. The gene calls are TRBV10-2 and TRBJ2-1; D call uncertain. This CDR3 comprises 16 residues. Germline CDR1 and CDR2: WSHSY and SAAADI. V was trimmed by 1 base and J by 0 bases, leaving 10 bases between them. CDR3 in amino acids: CASSEWAASSYNEQFF. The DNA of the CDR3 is TGCGCCAGCAGTGAGTGGGCGGCCAGCTCCTACAATGAGCAGTTCTTC.

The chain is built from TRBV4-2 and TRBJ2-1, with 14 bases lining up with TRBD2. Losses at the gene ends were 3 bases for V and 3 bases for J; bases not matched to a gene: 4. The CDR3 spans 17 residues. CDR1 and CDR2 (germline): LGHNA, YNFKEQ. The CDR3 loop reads CASSHRGLAGDYNEQFF. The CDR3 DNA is TGTGCCAGCAGCCACCGGGGACTAGCGGGGGACTACAATGAGCAGTTCTTC.

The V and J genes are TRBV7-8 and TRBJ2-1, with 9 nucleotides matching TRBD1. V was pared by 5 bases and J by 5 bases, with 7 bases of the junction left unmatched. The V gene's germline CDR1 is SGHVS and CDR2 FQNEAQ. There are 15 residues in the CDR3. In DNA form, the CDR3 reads TGTGCCAGCAGCAACCCGGGACAGGGCAACAATGAGCAGTTCTTC. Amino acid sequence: CASSNPGQGNNEQFF.